This is a list of T cell receptor beta chains from one sample in a study of blood T cell repertoires in COVID-19. Using immunoSEQ multiplex PCR, the repertoire was profiled, and TCRdb retains in-frame clones only, with some absent. The table has about 50,000 clones, about 89% seen once. The source material was peripheral blood. All receptors come from a human donor in a cohort sampled during active COVID-19. The CDR3 runs from the conserved cysteine through the conserved F or W. The D gene is left open where the match is weak. The size field is filled for only some rows; it gives once, few, many or a size class.

V gene: TRBV19
J gene: TRBJ2-5
clone size: -
D gene: -
CDR3 DNA: TGTGCCAGTAGTATAGATAGAGAGACCCAGTACTTC
CDR3 protein: CASSIDRETQYF

V gene: TRBV7-6
J gene: TRBJ1-1
clone size: -
D gene: -
CDR3 DNA: TGTGCCAGCTCGGCGGGTAACACTGAAGCTTTCTTT
CDR3 protein: CASSAGNTEAFF

V gene: TRBV11-2
J gene: TRBJ2-3
clone size: -
D gene: TRBD2
CDR3 DNA: TGTGCCAGCAGCTTACTCGCGGGGGGCGTGGATACGCAGTATTTT
CDR3 protein: CASSLLAGGVDTQYF

V gene: TRBV25-1
J gene: TRBJ1-1
clone size: few
D gene: -
CDR3 DNA: TGTGCCAGCCGTAGAGGGGGGGGAACTGAAGCTTTCTTT
CDR3 protein: CASRRGGGTEAFF

V gene: TRBV7-9
J gene: TRBJ2-3
clone size: -
D gene: -
CDR3 DNA: TGTGCCAGCAGCACTACAGGGAGCACAGATACGCAGTATTTT
CDR3 protein: CASSTTGSTDTQYF

V gene: TRBV7-9
J gene: TRBJ2-5
clone size: -
D gene: TRBD1
CDR3 DNA: TGTGCCAGCAGCGTGACAGGGACGGGTGAGACCCAGTACTTC
CDR3 protein: CASSVTGTGETQYF

V gene: TRBV7-2
J gene: TRBJ2-1
clone size: -
D gene: TRBD2
CDR3 DNA: TGTGCCAGCAGCTTAGCTTCCCTAGCGGGGGGCAATGAGCAGTTCTTC
CDR3 protein: CASSLASLAGGNEQFF

V gene: TRBV7-6
J gene: TRBJ2-7
clone size: -
D gene: -
CDR3 DNA: TGTGCCAGCAGCTTACGAAGTGGCGAGGTTGTCTACGAGCAGTACTTC
CDR3 protein: CASSLRSGEVVYEQYF

V gene: TRBV18
J gene: TRBJ2-1
clone size: -
D gene: TRBD1
CDR3 DNA: TGTGCCAGCTCACCCTGGACAGGGGGGCTCTCCTACAATGAGCAGTTCTTC
CDR3 protein: CASSPWTGGLSYNEQFF

V gene: TRBV6-5
J gene: TRBJ2-5
clone size: -
D gene: TRBD2
CDR3 DNA: TGTGCCAGCAGTCCCGCGGGGGGCCTACAAGAGACCCAGTACTTC
CDR3 protein: CASSPAGGLQETQYF

V gene: TRBV2
J gene: TRBJ1-5
clone size: medium-sized
D gene: TRBD1
CDR3 DNA: TGTGCCAGCAGTGAACAGGGGGCCCGGAGCAATCAGCCCCAGCATTTT
CDR3 protein: CASSEQGARSNQPQHF

V gene: TRBV6-5
J gene: TRBJ2-7
clone size: -
D gene: TRBD2
CDR3 DNA: TGTGCCAGCAAACTAGCGGGAGGGCCATACGAGCAGTACTTC
CDR3 protein: CASKLAGGPYEQYF

V gene: TRBV5-5
J gene: TRBJ2-3
clone size: -
D gene: TRBD2
CDR3 DNA: TGTGCCAGCAGCTCCGGGACTAGCGGGAGTGGGGCCACTGATACGCAGTATTTT
CDR3 protein: CASSSGTSGSGATDTQYF

V gene: TRBV28
J gene: TRBJ1-2
clone size: -
D gene: TRBD1
CDR3 DNA: TGTGCTTTGGACGACAGGGGTGGCTATGGCTACACCTTC
CDR3 protein: CALDDRGGYGYTF

V gene: TRBV7-6
J gene: TRBJ1-5
clone size: -
D gene: -
CDR3 DNA: TGTGCCAGCAGCGCCAGGATCGGCCATCAGCCCCAGCATTTT
CDR3 protein: CASSARIGHQPQHF

V gene: TRBV2
J gene: TRBJ2-5
clone size: -
D gene: TRBD1
CDR3 DNA: TGTGCCAGCAGTGAAGCGGGGGACAGGGGGATAGGAGGAGAGACCCAGTACTTC
CDR3 protein: CASSEAGDRGIGGETQYF

V gene: TRBV5-4
J gene: TRBJ2-7
clone size: -
D gene: -
CDR3 DNA: TGTGCCAGCAGCTTAATTCCGAGAGGGACACAGAGTTACGAGCAGTACTTC
CDR3 protein: CASSLIPRGTQSYEQYF

V gene: TRBV5-1
J gene: TRBJ2-1
clone size: -
D gene: -
CDR3 DNA: TGCGCCAGCAGCTTAGCGGAGGACCTTTACAATGAGCAGTTCTTC
CDR3 protein: CASSLAEDLYNEQFF

V gene: TRBV7-8
J gene: TRBJ2-1
clone size: once
D gene: TRBD2
CDR3 DNA: TGTGCCAGCAGCTTAGCGAACAGTATGGGACTAGCGGGAGGCAGCTCCTACAATGAGCAGTTCTTC
CDR3 protein: CASSLANSMGLAGGSSYNEQFF

V gene: TRBV5-1
J gene: TRBJ1-6
clone size: -
D gene: -
CDR3 DNA: TGCGCCAGCAGCTTGGATATCTTTTATTCACCCCTCCACTTT
CDR3 protein: CASSLDIFYSPLHF

V gene: TRBV7-2
J gene: TRBJ2-1
clone size: -
D gene: TRBD2
CDR3 DNA: TGTGCCAGCAGCATCAGCGGGGGGAGAGATGAGCAGTTCTTC
CDR3 protein: CASSISGGRDEQFF

V gene: TRBV13
J gene: TRBJ2-3
clone size: -
D gene: TRBD2
CDR3 DNA: TGTGCCAGCAGCCTTAGCGGGAGGAGCACAGATACGCAGTATTTT
CDR3 protein: CASSLSGRSTDTQYF

V gene: TRBV7-6
J gene: TRBJ2-7
clone size: -
D gene: TRBD2
CDR3 DNA: TGTGCCAGCAGCTCCACGTTGGACTTGCGGGGGGGGAAATTGTACTTC
CDR3 protein: CASSSTLDLRGGKLYF

V gene: TRBV7-2
J gene: TRBJ2-7
clone size: -
D gene: -
CDR3 DNA: TGTGCCAGCAGCTTAACCGGGGTCAGCTCCTACGAGCAGTACTTC
CDR3 protein: CASSLTGVSSYEQYF

V gene: TRBV5-4
J gene: TRBJ2-7
clone size: -
D gene: -
CDR3 DNA: TGTGCCAGCAGCCTACAGAACTCCTACGAGCAGTACTTC
CDR3 protein: CASSLQNSYEQYF

V gene: TRBV4-1
J gene: TRBJ2-3
clone size: -
D gene: -
CDR3 DNA: TGCGCCAGCAGCCAAGACTCAGGGATTGGCACAGATACGCAGTATTTT
CDR3 protein: CASSQDSGIGTDTQYF

V gene: TRBV9
J gene: TRBJ1-4
clone size: -
D gene: TRBD1
CDR3 DNA: TGTGCCAGCAGCGTAGGCCGACAGGGTGGTGAAAAACTGTTTTTT
CDR3 protein: CASSVGRQGGEKLFF

V gene: TRBV11-2
J gene: TRBJ1-1
clone size: few
D gene: -
CDR3 DNA: TGTGCCAGCAGCTTGGATCGGGACACTGAAGCTTTCTTT
CDR3 protein: CASSLDRDTEAFF

V gene: TRBV5-4
J gene: TRBJ1-1
clone size: few
D gene: -
CDR3 DNA: TGTGCCAGCAGCTTGCGGGGAGGATACACTGAAGCTTTCTTT
CDR3 protein: CASSLRGGYTEAFF

V gene: TRBV6-6
J gene: TRBJ2-5
clone size: -
D gene: -
CDR3 DNA: TGTGCCAGCAGTTACATGACAGTACAAGAGACCCAGTACTTC
CDR3 protein: CASSYMTVQETQYF

V gene: TRBV11-2
J gene: TRBJ2-2
clone size: -
D gene: -
CDR3 DNA: TGTGCCACCCAAAGGTTCACAGTATCGAACACCGGGGAGCTGTTTTTT
CDR3 protein: CATQRFTVSNTGELFF

V gene: TRBV9
J gene: TRBJ2-2
clone size: -
D gene: -
CDR3 DNA: TGTGCCAGCAGCGTAGGGGCAGCGAACACCGGGGAGCTGTTTTTT
CDR3 protein: CASSVGAANTGELFF

V gene: TRBV6-6
J gene: TRBJ2-7
clone size: -
D gene: TRBD1
CDR3 DNA: TGTGCCAGCAGGAAACAGGGGGCGTCGGACGAGCAGTACTTC
CDR3 protein: CASRKQGASDEQYF

V gene: TRBV6-5
J gene: TRBJ2-4
clone size: few
D gene: TRBD1
CDR3 DNA: TGTGCCAGCAGCCGACAGGGTCACATTCAGTACTTC
CDR3 protein: CASSRQGHIQYF

V gene: TRBV5-8
J gene: TRBJ1-1
clone size: -
D gene: -
CDR3 DNA: TGTGCCAGCAGCTCCAGACAGGTTCTAAACACTGAAGCTTTCTTT
CDR3 protein: CASSSRQVLNTEAFF

V gene: TRBV4-3
J gene: TRBJ2-1
clone size: -
D gene: -
CDR3 DNA: TGCGCCAGCAGCCGACAGGCCACAGCGTCCTACAATGAGCAGTTCTTC
CDR3 protein: CASSRQATASYNEQFF

V gene: TRBV4-1
J gene: TRBJ2-1
clone size: -
D gene: TRBD2
CDR3 DNA: TGCGCCAGCAGCCGGACTAGCGGGGTTTTAAATGAGCAGTTCTTC
CDR3 protein: CASSRTSGVLNEQFF

V gene: TRBV7-9
J gene: TRBJ1-4
clone size: -
D gene: TRBD1
CDR3 DNA: TGTGCCAGCAGCTTAGTATCGGTCAGACAGGGTACGCTCCAACTGTTTTTT
CDR3 protein: CASSLVSVRQGTLQLFF

V gene: TRBV7-7
J gene: TRBJ1-3
clone size: -
D gene: TRBD1
CDR3 DNA: TGTGCTAGCAGCCCGGGACAGGGACCTGGAAACACCATATATTTT
CDR3 protein: CASSPGQGPGNTIYF

V gene: TRBV5-1
J gene: TRBJ2-1
clone size: -
D gene: -
CDR3 DNA: TGCGCCAGCAGCATGCGTGCCTCCTACAATGAGCAGTTCTTC
CDR3 protein: CASSMRASYNEQFF

V gene: TRBV15
J gene: TRBJ1-3
clone size: -
D gene: -
CDR3 DNA: TGTGCCACCAGCAGGGACGGGGGGTCCGGAAACACCATATATTTT
CDR3 protein: CATSRDGGSGNTIYF

V gene: TRBV9
J gene: TRBJ2-1
clone size: -
D gene: TRBD1
CDR3 DNA: TGTGCCAGCAGCGCTGTACAGGGGGCAGGCAATGAGCAGTTCTTC
CDR3 protein: CASSAVQGAGNEQFF

V gene: TRBV20-1
J gene: TRBJ1-5
clone size: -
D gene: -
CDR3 DNA: TGCAGTGCTAGTTCGCGGGATTATAGCAATCAGCCCCAGCATTTT
CDR3 protein: CSASSRDYSNQPQHF

V gene: TRBV6-1
J gene: TRBJ1-5
clone size: -
D gene: TRBD1
CDR3 DNA: TGTGCCAGCAGTGGGAGGACAGGGTTTGGGGGTAATCAGCCCCAGCATTTT
CDR3 protein: CASSGRTGFGGNQPQHF

V gene: TRBV29-1
J gene: TRBJ1-2
clone size: -
D gene: TRBD1
CDR3 DNA: TGCAGCGTTGATACCCGACAGGGGGTCTATGGCTACACCTTC
CDR3 protein: CSVDTRQGVYGYTF

V gene: TRBV21-1
J gene: TRBJ2-1
clone size: -
D gene: -
CDR3 DNA: TGTGCCAGCAACCCGCGTAGGGGGGGGGTGGGGGAGCAGTTCTTC
CDR3 protein: CASNPRRGGVGEQFF

V gene: TRBV7-2
J gene: TRBJ2-1
clone size: -
D gene: TRBD2
CDR3 DNA: TGTGCCAGCAGCCAAACGGGTAGCGGGGGTTACAATGAGCAGTTCTTC
CDR3 protein: CASSQTGSGGYNEQFF

V gene: TRBV7-2
J gene: TRBJ2-7
clone size: -
D gene: -
CDR3 DNA: TGTGCCAGCAGCTTAGCGGACAGTTACTCCTACGAGCAGTACTTC
CDR3 protein: CASSLADSYSYEQYF

V gene: TRBV18
J gene: TRBJ1-1
clone size: -
D gene: -
CDR3 DNA: TGTGCCAGCTCCCGACCCACAGGGCCAGAGAACACTGAAGCTTTCTTT
CDR3 protein: CASSRPTGPENTEAFF